This is a list of T cell receptor beta chains from one sample in a study of blood T cell repertoires in COVID-19. TCRdb keeps only in-frame clones here, not all; method: immunoSEQ multiplex PCR. The sample has 150,000 to 200,000 clones, roughly 73% seen once. The specimen was peripheral blood. The origin of the receptors is a woman aged 80 or over with active or convalescent COVID-19. The CDR3 runs from the conserved cysteine through the conserved F or W. D genes are given only for firm matches. Not all rows give a size; the values are once, few, many and, for expanded clones, a class.

.	TRBJ1-2	.	TRBV28	TGTGCCAGCAGTTTCCGGACATTCCACGAGGGCTACACCTTC	CASSFRTFHEGYTF
.	TRBJ2-7	.	TRBV10-2	TGCGCCAGCAGGGGGGACTCTGGACTCGGCGAGCAGTACTTC	CASRGDSGLGEQYF
TRBD2	TRBJ2-1	once	TRBV20-1	TGCAGTGCTAGTTCTCACGCGGGGGGGCCCCATGAGCAGTTCTTC	CSASSHAGGPHEQFF
TRBD1	TRBJ1-1	.	TRBV7-3	TGTGCCAGCAGCCTTACAGGGGTGACTGAAGCTTTCTTT	CASSLTGVTEAFF
.	TRBJ2-5	.	TRBV5-4	TGTGCCAGCAGCTTGGGTGAGAGGTCCAGCGCTGACCCATTGGGGACCCAGTACTTC	CASSLGERSSADPLGTQYF
.	TRBJ2-3	.	TRBV5-6	TGTGCCAGCAGCTTGTGGGCTAGCTCTTTCCATACGCAGTATTTT	CASSLWASSFHTQYF
.	TRBJ2-7	.	TRBV4-1	TGCGCCAGCAGCCAATCACAGGGTCCCATCGTCGAGCAGTACTTC	CASSQSQGPIVEQYF
.	TRBJ1-2	.	TRBV13	TGTGCCAGCAGACCAAACAGGGCCGGTGGGAGCTATGGCTACACCTTC	CASRPNRAGGSYGYTF
.	TRBJ1-3	.	TRBV5-5	TGTGCCAGCAGCCGACAGAATATCCTTGGAAACACCATATATTTT	CASSRQNILGNTIYF
TRBD1	TRBJ2-1	.	TRBV5-5	TGTGCCAGCAGCTTTACAGGGGGTTCCTACAATGAGCAGTTCTTC	CASSFTGGSYNEQFF
.	TRBJ1-5	.	TRBV2	TGTGCCAGCAGAGGCAGGGTAATGAGCAATCAGCCCCAGCATTTT	CASRGRVMSNQPQHF
TRBD2	TRBJ2-3	.	TRBV2	TGTGCCAGCAAGACTAGCGCGGCCACAGATACGCAGTATTTT	CASKTSAATDTQYF
.	TRBJ1-2	.	TRBV4-2	TGTGCCAGCAGCCAAGAGCGGACTGTTAACTATGGCTACACCTTC	CASSQERTVNYGYTF
TRBD2	TRBJ2-5	once	TRBV2	TGTGCCAGCAGTGGACAACTACTAGCGGGGGGGCACGTGGAGACCCAGTACTTC	CASSGQLLAGGHVETQYF
.	TRBJ2-3	.	TRBV7-2	TGTGCCAGCAGTCTAACGCCGGGACATGGGATACATTTT	CASSLTPGHGIHF
.	TRBJ2-7	.	TRBV4-3	TGCGCCAGCAGCCAAGATCCCAGGGTCAACGAGCAGTACTTC	CASSQDPRVNEQYF
.	TRBJ1-4	once	TRBV4-2	TGTGCCAGCAGCCCTCGAGGCGAAAAACTGTTTTTT	CASSPRGEKLFF
.	TRBJ2-7	.	TRBV30	TGTGCCTGGAGTGATCAGCGGTTTTCCTACGAGCAGTACTTC	CAWSDQRFSYEQYF
.	TRBJ2-3	.	TRBV27	TGTGCCAGCAGTTGGCGGGGCCTTCGCACAGATACGCAGTATTTT	CASSWRGLRTDTQYF
.	TRBJ2-5	.	TRBV29-1	TGCAGCGTTAAGAGTCAGCGCGGGGAGACCCAGTACTTC	CSVKSQRGETQYF
.	TRBJ2-7	.	TRBV7-3	TGTGCCAGCAGCTTAGGTAGACAGTCCTCAGAGCAGTACTTC	CASSLGRQSSEQYF
TRBD1	TRBJ1-2	.	TRBV28	TGTGCCAGCAGTTCGACAGGGGGCTATGGCTACACCTTC	CASSSTGGYGYTF
TRBD1	TRBJ1-1	.	TRBV27	TGTGCCAGCAGTGCCCCTAACAGGGGGAGCGCTGAAGCTTTCTTT	CASSAPNRGSAEAFF
.	TRBJ1-6	.	TRBV7-9	TGTGCCAGCAGCCTGGACTCGGGAGGGAGTTCACCCCTCCACTTT	CASSLDSGGSSPLHF
.	TRBJ1-4	.	TRBV7-9	TGTGCCAGCAGCTTCGGACGGGGAATGAAAAAACTGTTTTTT	CASSFGRGMKKLFF
TRBD2	TRBJ2-1	.	TRBV9	TGTGCCAGCAATGGGGGACTAGCCGGACTTGGTGAGCAGTTCTTC	CASNGGLAGLGEQFF
.	TRBJ1-5	.	TRBV21-1	TGTGCCAGCAAAAGGGACTGCCGCAATCAGCCCCAGCATTTT	CASKRDCRNQPQHF
.	TRBJ2-1	few	TRBV11-2	TGTGCCAGCAGCTTTAGCCCATCCTACAATGAGCAGTTCTTC	CASSFSPSYNEQFF
TRBD2	TRBJ2-7	.	TRBV18	TGTGCCAGCTCACCGGGACTAGCGGGGGGTACCTACGAGCAGTACTTC	CASSPGLAGGTYEQYF
.	TRBJ1-5	.	TRBV19	TGTGCCACCTACGGGGGGGACAATCAGCCCCAGCATTTT	CATYGGDNQPQHF
TRBD1	TRBJ2-1	.	TRBV28	TGTGCCAGCAGCAATGCCGGGACAGTCTACAATGAGCAGTTCTTC	CASSNAGTVYNEQFF
.	TRBJ1-1	.	TRBV19	TGTGCCAGTAGTATGGCAGTGAACACTGAAGCTTTCTTT	CASSMAVNTEAFF
TRBD1	TRBJ1-2	.	TRBV11-2	TGTGCCAGCAGCCGAAAGGGGGCCGGGACTAACTATGGCTACACCTTC	CASSRKGAGTNYGYTF
TRBD1	TRBJ1-3	.	TRBV7-2	TGTGCCAGCAGCTCAACAGGGGGTATCGCTGGAAACACCATATATTTT	CASSSTGGIAGNTIYF
TRBD2	TRBJ2-2	once	TRBV7-8	TGTGCCAGCAGCTTAAGCTCAGCGGGGGGGCCTCGGAACACCGGGGAGCTGTTTTTT	CASSLSSAGGPRNTGELFF
.	TRBJ1-6	.	TRBV28	TGTGCCAGCTCGTCGGGGGATTCACCCCTCCACTTT	CASSSGDSPLHF
.	TRBJ1-1	.	TRBV3-1/TRBV3-2	TGTGCCAGCAGTATCATGCGGGGGAACACTGAAGCTTTCTTT	CASSIMRGNTEAFF
.	TRBJ1-1	.	TRBV11-2	TGTGCCAGCAGCTTAGGTGAGGACACTGAAGCTTTCTTT	CASSLGEDTEAFF
.	TRBJ2-7	.	TRBV6-6	TGTGCCAGCAGTCAATCGACTGGACAGAAAACGGGCGAGCAGTACTTC	CASSQSTGQKTGEQYF
TRBD1	TRBJ1-3	.	TRBV5-4	TGTGCCAGCAGCTCTCAGACAGGGGCGTCCTCTGGAAACACCATATATTTT	CASSSQTGASSGNTIYF
TRBD2	TRBJ2-1	.	TRBV19	TGTGCCAGTAGTCTCTCGGGGGTAGCGGGGACTTCCTACAATGAGCAGTTCTTC	CASSLSGVAGTSYNEQFF
.	TRBJ2-7	.	TRBV7-9	TGTGCCAGCAGCTTGAATCAGGGGAGCGACGAGCAGTACTTC	CASSLNQGSDEQYF
.	TRBJ2-1	.	TRBV5-1	TGCGCCAGCAGTGAGCAGGGGGGCCTACTGAATGAGCAGTTCTTC	CASSEQGGLLNEQFF
.	TRBJ2-3	.	TRBV3-1/TRBV3-2	TGTGCCAGCAGCCGGAACGTGGCGGGAGATACGCAGTATTTT	CASSRNVAGDTQYF
TRBD1	TRBJ2-7	.	TRBV24-1	TGTGCCACCAGTGATAGTCCGGGACAGGGGACCTACGAGCAGTACTTC	CATSDSPGQGTYEQYF
.	TRBJ2-1	.	TRBV6-5	TGTGCCAGCAGTTACTCGATCGGGGGGCCCTTAAATGAGCAGTTCTTC	CASSYSIGGPLNEQFF
.	TRBJ2-5	.	TRBV6-1	TGTGCCAGCAGTGAATACCCCGGGTCACTATGGACCCAGTACTTC	CASSEYPGSLWTQYF